This TCR beta chain is drawn from a study of CD8 T cells in ankylosing spondylitis (dated by TCRdb to 2017 to 2019). Study-wide context: The study profiled T cell receptor beta repertoires in healthy donors and ankylosing spondylitis patients to find disease-linked TCR variants. The whole study cohort included 85 to 120 healthy donors and 20 to 25 ankylosing spondylitis patients. Peripheral blood was sampled, and synovial fluid was also collected from ankylosing spondylitis patients.

Its CDR3 holds 14 amino acids, cysteine through phenylalanine. The only DNA kept is the CDR3, 42 bases in frame from the first base. V drops 3 bases and J drops 7 bases, leaving 16 bases in between. Results and caveats for the whole study, not just this receptor: A TCR beta motif of about 8 highly homologous amino acid variants appeared characteristic of blood from ankylosing spondylitis patients. Some of the motif variants had been reported before in the synovial fluid and blood of reactive arthritis patients, a finding that suggests common disease-initiation mechanisms. The disease-linked clones were reported as significantly enriched in matched synovial fluid samples from ankylosing spondylitis patients. In peripheral blood, the disease-linked clones were found at relatively low frequencies and had a CD8+ phenotype.

The sample was run on an Illumina HiSeq 2500. Quantitative 5'-RACE with molecular barcodes was used to prepare TCR beta libraries. As for the original processing: To identify disease-linked TCR variants, a new computational method was used, one built on a probabilistic model of VDJ rearrangement. TCRdb passed the public sequencing reads through fastp at Q25 and MiXCR, retaining productive beta sequences. Rows with a matching CDR3 protein are joined into one entry that keeps the most common DNA and genes. The V and J calls were determined by TCRdb, not by the authors. Across this sample there are approximately 35,000 distinct CDR3 sequences, with roughly 12% seen only once. The top ten clones comprise 32% of the sample. Synovial fluid samples and blood samples obtained from the same ankylosing spondylitis patients were matched. In this sample, this clonotype turned up many times. The antigen this receptor binds is unknown. The input lacks base qualities; no much larger clone sits a single base away.

This TCR derives from a male donor with ankylosing spondylitis. The V and J segments used are TRBV12-3 or TRBV12-4 and TRBJ2-7, with the D gene call left open. The sample taken for sequencing was synovial fluid, either unsorted or a sorted T cell fraction (not recorded which). Read as DNA, the sequence is TGTGCCAGCAGTTTTAAGGGCGCTGTAAGGGAGCAGTACTTC. This translates into CASSFKGAVREQYF.